The 27 T cell receptor beta chains below were found in one sample sequenced in a study of read filtering for tumor transcriptome and immune sequencing. Molecular barcoded adaptors covering alpha/delta and beta/gamma chains were used on 400 ng RNA. TCRdb reprocessed the reads via MiXCR and lists one record per CDR3 protein. The sample has tens of thousands of distinct CDR3 sequences; about a fifth are singletons. The sequenced sample consisted of a population of CD138-negative cells sorted from bone marrow. Receptor source: a donor over 35 with multiple myeloma.

This clonotype has a count of ten or more. The J gene is TRBJ1-1, the V gene TRBV5-1, with a possible D match to TRBD1 (5 bases). The V end was cut by 5 bases, the J end by 1 base, with 15 bases between. Germline CDR1 and CDR2: SGHRS and YFSETQ. The CDR3 has 15 amino acids. The CDR3 DNA sequence: TGCGCCAGCAGAACTGGGGGAATTGCGAACACTGAAGCTTTCTTT. Amino acids: CASRTGGIANTEAFF.

Details on this clonotype: A single base separates this from a much larger clone, so it may be a read error. The chain recombines TRBV5-1 with TRBJ1-5; 11 bases are a match to TRBD1. CDR1 and CDR2 (germline): SGHRS, YFSETQ. CDR3 length equals 15 residues. The CDR3 is CAGSLEGTGGQPQHF. For the CDR3, the DNA is TGCGCCGGCAGCTTGGAGGGGACAGGGGGTCAGCCCCAGCATTTT.

A few counts support this clonotype. V is TRBV11-2 and J is TRBJ1-1; D may be TRBD1 (6 bases). The length of the CDR3 is 15 residues. The germline V and J ends were trimmed by 6 bases and 4 bases, with 18 bases remaining between them. Germline V gene sequence: CDR1 SGHAT, CDR2 FQNNGV. The CDR3 protein is CASSASGGSTTEAFF. The DNA for the CDR3 is TGTGCCAGCAGTGCTTCGGGGGGCTCGACCACTGAAGCTTTCTTT.

A note on this clonotype: A much bigger clone sits one base away, suggesting this may be a read error. This rearrangement joins TRBV20-1 to TRBJ2-2; tentatively, D is TRBD2 (5 bases). The CDR3 length is 15 residues. Per germline, CDR1 DFQATT and CDR2 SNEGSKA (reference sequence). Written as DNA, the CDR3 is TGCAGTGCTAGACCCTCGACTATAAGCACCGGGGAGCCGTTTTTT. This codes for CSARPSTISTGEPFF.

Many counts were recorded for this clonotype. The chain employs TRBV29-1 and TRBJ2-1; a weak D match, TRBD1 (5 bases). The CDR3 extends over 11 amino acids. Germline CDR1 reads SQVTM; CDR2 reads ANQGSEA. With 2 bases removed from V and 9 bases from J, the gap between germline ends came to 8 bases. The CDR3 loop reads CSVERTTEQFF. In DNA, the CDR3 is TGCAGCGTTGAACGGACAACTGAGCAGTTCTTC.

With regard to this clonotype: Given the absence of the conserved phenylalanine or tryptophan at the CDR3 end, a read error is likely. The genes are TRBV12-3 or TRBV12-4 and TRBJ2-5, with 13 bases lining up with TRBD2. The CDR3 totals 18 residues. Losses at the gene ends were 6 bases for V and 5 bases for J; bases not matched to a gene: 15. This CDR3 is CASRNQGLAGDAWETQYS. The CDR3 DNA is TGTGCCAGCAGGAATCAAGGACTAGCGGGAGACGCGTGGGAGACCCAGTACTCC.

This clonotype came up a few times. The chain joins TRBV5-4 to TRBJ2-3, with D unresolved. In germline, CDR1 is SGHNT, CDR2 YYREEE (reference sequence). This CDR3 has 11 residues. V was trimmed by 2 bases and J by 8 bases, leaving 6 bases between them. The CDR3 protein is CASSFALTQYF. In DNA, the CDR3 is TGTGCCAGCAGCTTCGCTCTTACGCAGTATTTT.

This clonotype was seen many times. The chain has TRBV3-1 and TRBJ2-7; D may be TRBD2 (6 bases). The V gene's germline CDR1 is LGHDT and CDR2 YNNKEL (reference sequence). This CDR3 is built from 15 residues. The V end was cut by 0 bases, the J end by 6 bases, with 15 bases between. For the CDR3, the DNA is TGTGCCAGCAGCCAAGATAGGAGGGCACCCCTCGAGCAGTACTTC. This codes for CASSQDRRAPLEQYF.

As regards this clonotype: This could be a read error, since a much larger clone is one nucleotide away. This chain joins TRBV10-3 and TRBJ1-1; D is uncertain. The CDR3 is made up of 13 amino acids. Germline CDR1 reads ENHRY; CDR2 reads SYGVKD. The CDR3 sequence: CATSAPGNTEAFF. The CDR3 region has the DNA TGTGCCACCAGTGCGCCGGGGAACACTGAAGCTTTCTTT.

The table lists this clonotype with many counts. The V and J genes are TRBV3-1 and TRBJ1-1; no clear D. The CDR3 has 13 residues. Trimming shortened V by 1 base and J by 8 bases, and 11 bases separated the two germline ends. Germline V gene lookup returns CDR1 LGHDT and CDR2 YNNKEL (reference sequence). The CDR3 nucleotides are TGTGCCAGCAGCCAAGGTCTTGCCAGGGAAGCTTTCTTT. Amino acid sequence: CASSQGLAREAFF. The full variable domain, with the rest looked up from reference TRBV3-1 and TRBJ1-1, is DTAVSQTPKYLVTQMGNDKSIKCEQNLGHDTMYWYKQDSKKFLKIMFSYNNKELIINETVPNRFSPKSPDKAHLNLHINSLELGDSAVYFCASSQGLAREAFFGQGTRLTVV.

This clonotype has ten or more counts. The chain joins TRBV19 to TRBJ1-1; D might be TRBD1 (6 bases). The ends were cut back, 5 bases at V and 3 bases at J, with 10 bases in the middle. The CDR3 runs to 13 residues. Looked up from germline, CDR1 is LNHDA and CDR2 is SQIVND (reference sequence). The CDR3 DNA follows: TGTGCCAGTAGTTCGGACAGCGACACTGAAGCTTTCTTT. The encoded protein is CASSSDSDTEAFF.

This clonotype was recorded at least ten times. The J gene is TRBJ2-5, the V gene TRBV5-1, with TRBD2 matching 11 bases. J gave up 2 bases and V 1 base, and 4 bases lay outside the gene matches. Per the germline V gene, CDR1 is SGHRS and CDR2 is YFSETQ. The CDR3 loop spans 16 amino acids. In DNA, the CDR3 is TGCGCCAGCAGCTTGACTAGCGGGAGTCCACAAGAGACCCAGTACTTC. It codes for CASSLTSGSPQETQYF.

Many counts were recorded for this clonotype. The CDR3 DNA is TGTGCCAGCAGCAGACAGGGCCTCGACACTGAAGCTTTCTTT. Translation: CASSRQGLDTEAFF. The chain carries TRBV3-1 and TRBJ1-1; 7 bases are shared with TRBD1. The CDR3 totals 14 residues. CDR1 LGHDT and CDR2 YNNKEL come from the germline V gene (reference sequence). The trim removed 5 bases at V and 3 bases at J, leaving 6 bases unmatched.

This clonotype was detected ten times or more. The chain links TRBV5-1 to TRBJ2-7; D call uncertain. V lost 1 base, J lost 7 bases, and 9 bases lay in between. Germline V gene lookup returns CDR1 SGHRS and CDR2 YFSETQ. This CDR3 contains 12 residues. In DNA, the CDR3 is TGCGCCAGCAGCTTGCTTTGGGGTGAGCAGTACTTC. It specifies CASSLLWGEQYF.

This clonotype was observed a handful of times. The gene calls are TRBV28 and TRBJ2-4; possibly TRBD1 or TRBD2 for D (5 bases each). CDR1 and CDR2 from the germline V gene are MDHEN and SYDVKM. The CDR3 totals 15 residues. Deletions cut 9 bases from V and 0 bases from J, with 15 bases between. CDR3 amino acids: CASKEWDQAKNIQYF. CDR3 nucleotides: TGTGCCAGTAAAGAATGGGACCAAGCCAAAAACATTCAGTACTTC.

On this clonotype itself: A much larger clone sits a single nucleotide away, making a read error possible. The final CDR3 position lacks the conserved phenylalanine or tryptophan, pointing to a likely read error. V gene TRBV28 combines with J gene TRBJ2-3; D unresolved. Germline loops: CDR1 MDHEN, CDR2 SYDVKM. Between the trimmed V and J ends, which lost 5 bases and 5 bases, there was a span of 5 bases. This CDR3 spans 11 amino acids. The CDR3 DNA reads as TGTGCCAGCAGTCGTGTAGATACGCAGTATTTA. Its translation is CASSRVDTQYL.

This clonotype was recorded many times. The rearrangement uses TRBV20-1 and TRBJ2-7, with 10 bases that match TRBD2. The V and J ends lost 3 bases and 7 bases, in that order; junction bases with no gene match: 12. The CDR3 is 15 amino acids. Germline V lookup: CDR1 DFQATT, CDR2 SNEGSKA (reference sequence). CDR3 sequence reads: CSASDSGRTIREQYF. The CDR3 region has the DNA TGCAGTGCTAGCGATAGCGGGAGGACCATTCGGGAGCAGTACTTC.

The table lists this clonotype with many counts. The V call is TRBV5-1, the J call TRBJ2-6; D remains ambiguous. V was shortened by 3 bases and J by 1 base, with 8 bases between the two germline ends. Germline CDR1 SGHRS, CDR2 YFSETQ. The CDR3 contains 15 residues. In DNA, the CDR3 is TGCGCCAGCAGCTCATTGGTATCTGGGGCCAACGTCCTGACTTTC. Protein sequence: CASSSLVSGANVLTF.

In this sample, this clonotype turned up many times. The CDR3 DNA follows: TGCAGCGTTCGGAGCTCCTACAATGAGCAGTTCTTC. This encodes CSVRSSYNEQFF. V is TRBV29-1 and J is TRBJ2-1; no clear D. The CDR3 runs to 12 residues. The germline V gene encodes CDR1 SQVTM and CDR2 ANQGSEA. Trimming pared 5 bases from V and 0 bases from J, leaving 5 bases between.

This clonotype was detected ten times or more. This rearrangement joins TRBV6-2 or TRBV6-3 to TRBJ2-7; no clear D. With 4 bases removed from V and 2 bases from J, the gap between germline ends came to 18 bases. Germline V CDR1 and CDR2: MNHEY, SVGEGT. The CDR3 length is 16 residues. The CDR3 sequence is CASSLLRAFSTYEQYF. The CDR3 nucleotides read TGTGCCAGCAGTTTACTTCGGGCGTTCTCAACCTACGAGCAGTACTTC.

This clonotype was detected ten times or more. This chain links TRBV29-1 with TRBJ1-5; tentative D call: TRBD1 (6 bases). V lost 4 bases to trimming and J lost 7 bases, with 14 bases between them. CDR1 and CDR2 (germline): SQVTM, ANQGSEA. This CDR3 spans 13 amino acids. The CDR3 sequence: CSVAGVRGQPQHF. In DNA, the CDR3 is TGCAGCGTTGCAGGGGTCAGGGGCCAGCCCCAGCATTTT. Full variable domain (outside the CDR3, taken from reference TRBV29-1 and TRBJ1-5): SAVISQKPSRDICQRGTSLTIQCQVDSQVTMMFWYRQQPGQSLTLIATANQGSEATYESGFVIDKFPISRPNLTFSTLTVSNMSPEDSSIYLCSVAGVRGQPQHFGDGTRLSIL.

This clonotype was detected only a few times. The V gene is TRBV5-1, the J gene TRBJ1-2; 8 bases align to TRBD1. This CDR3 spans 14 amino acids. V lost 4 bases, J lost 4 bases, and 6 bases stayed unmatched. Germline values: CDR1 SGHRS, CDR2 YFSETQ. The CDR3 spells CASSTTGDSYGYTF. The CDR3 region has the DNA TGCGCCAGCAGCACGACAGGGGATAGCTATGGCTACACCTTC.

The sample holds a few counts of this clonotype. The CDR3 DNA reads as TGCAGTGCTAGACGCCAGGGGCTTCCTGAAGCTTTCTTT. Its translation: CSARRQGLPEAFF. The rearrangement uses TRBV20-1 and TRBJ1-1; D might be TRBD1 (6 bases). V was clipped by 2 bases and J by 6 bases, with 13 bases between them. The CDR3 length is 13 residues. Germline CDR1 and CDR2: DFQATT and SNEGSKA (reference sequence).

In the case of this clonotype: A far larger clone differs by one base, so this is likely a read error. The chain combines TRBV18 with TRBJ1-6; D perhaps matches TRBD1 (6 bases). This CDR3 is 13 amino acids long. The germline V gene encodes CDR1 KGHSH and CDR2 LQKENI. Here the CDR3 reads CASSPGVRAEALF. The CDR3 coding sequence is TGTGCCAGCTCGCCAGGGGTTAGGGCTGAAGCTCTCTTT.

The chain carries TRBV20-1 and TRBJ2-7, with D perhaps matching TRBD2 (6 bases). CDR1 is DFQATT and CDR2 is SNEGSKA in the germline V gene (reference sequence). Trimming stripped 7 bases from V and 9 bases from J, with 31 bases between. The length of the CDR3 is 16 residues. CDR3 sequence: CSDGGLVGSPAERQYF. DNA for the CDR3: TGCAGTGACGGGGGTTTGGTAGGATCTCCGGCGGAGAGGCAGTACTTC.

About this clonotype itself: A junction boundary mismatches the germline segment, possibly from a read error. The chain combines TRBV3-1 with TRBJ2-1; D is unclear. CDR1 is LGHDT and CDR2 is YNNKEL in the germline V gene (reference sequence). CDR3 length: 16 residues. The CDR3: CASSQERVSSHNEQFF. CDR3 nucleotides: TGTGCCAGCAGCCAAGAACGAGTAAGCTCCCACAATGAACAGTTCTTC.

This clonotype was counted ten times or more. The rearrangement joins TRBV11-2 to TRBJ2-1, with 9 bases fitting TRBD2. The germline gives CDR1 SGHAT, CDR2 FQNNGV. The CDR3 length is 17 residues. Losses at the gene ends were 2 bases for V and 3 bases for J; bases not matched to a gene: 8. The CDR3 here is CASSLSAGTSLYNEQFF. In DNA, the CDR3 is TGTGCCAGCAGCTTATCGGCCGGGACTAGCCTCTACAATGAGCAGTTCTTC.